This T cell receptor (beta chain) was sequenced in a study of CXCR3-negative and CXCR3-positive naive CD8 T cells. Study results and caveats: Greater hydrophobicity was found in TRB CDR3s of CXCR3-positive naive cells than of CXCR3-negative naive cells.

The method, 5' RACE with UMI labels, was used to prepare the TRB cDNA libraries. TCRdb re-called the 5' RACE reads; every CDR3 protein appears as one record, without DNA. Here the sample table reports some 100,000 distinct CDR3 sequences. This CDR3 has 13 amino acids. Germline V gene data show CDR1 as SEHNR and CDR2 as FQNEAQ (reference sequence). A remark on this clonotype: Its cognate antigen is unknown.

The TCR sequence derives from a human donor in good health. Some clones in this sample may be carry-over from other donors' samples. This chain links TRBV7-9 with TRBJ1-1; there is no DNA to check the TCRdb D call of TRBD1. Sequenced sample: naive CXCR3+ CD8+ T cells from blood. Documented subset: CD45RO-CCR7+CD27+CD95- naive CD8+ T cells expressing CXCR3 (TNR3+). The CDR3 here is CASSLGTEFEAFF.